These 18 T cell receptor beta chains originate from one sample sequenced in a study of blood T cell repertoires in COVID-19. Sequencing used immunoSEQ multiplex PCR; TCRdb keeps in-frame clones, though not all of them. The data contain 100,000 to 150,000 clones, roughly 83% of them singletons. Material for sequencing was peripheral blood. These receptors were taken from a human donor in a cohort sampled during active COVID-19.

The V and J genes are TRBV2 and TRBJ2-7; weak D call: TRBD2 (6 bases). The V end was cut by 6 bases, the J end by 0 bases, with 15 bases between. Germline V gene lookup returns CDR1 SNHLY and CDR2 FYNNEI. CDR3 length: 15 residues. CDR3 loop: CASSRRGIDSYEQYF. CDR3 in DNA: TGTGCCAGCAGCCGGCGCGGGATCGACTCCTACGAGCAGTACTTC.

The J gene is TRBJ2-7, the V gene TRBV9; the D gene is possibly TRBD2 (6 bases). V lost 4 bases, J lost 2 bases, and 16 bases lay in between. This CDR3 region has 15 residues. Germline V gene data show CDR1 as SGDLS and CDR2 as YYNGEE. The CDR3 bases are TGTGCCAGCAGCCCCTTTGGACGGGGGACCTACGAGCAGTACTTC. This sequence encodes CASSPFGRGTYEQYF.

The CDR3 region has the DNA TGTGCCAGCAACCTCTCCCCTAGCGGCGCGAACACCGGGGAGCTGTTTTTT. Its protein product is CASNLSPSGANTGELFF. The rearrangement uses TRBV28 and TRBJ2-2; 7 bases line up with TRBD2. V dropped 7 bases and J dropped 0; count of bases not matched to a gene: 11. CDR3 length: 17 amino acids. Germline assignment: CDR1 MDHEN and CDR2 SYDVKM.

The V call is TRBV4-2, the J call TRBJ2-2; a possible D gene is TRBD2 (5 bases). Trimming cost V 4 bases and J 1 base, with 10 bases left between them. The CDR3 totals 15 residues. The V gene's germline CDR1 is LGHNA and CDR2 YNFKEQ. The CDR3 loop is CASSLGLQNTGELFF. The CDR3 coding sequence is TGTGCCAGCAGCCTAGGACTTCAGAACACCGGGGAGCTGTTTTTT.

This clone was counted only a few times. The gene calls are TRBV3-1 (or the pseudogene TRBV3-2) and TRBJ1-1, with D possibly TRBD1 on 5 matching bases. In germline, CDR1 is LGHDT, CDR2 YNNKEL (reference sequence). This CDR3 contains 14 residues. The V end lost 1 base, the J end lost 4 bases, and 10 bases lay between the germline ends. The CDR3 loop is CASSQAQGTTEAFF. The CDR3 coding sequence is TGTGCCAGCAGCCAAGCGCAGGGTACCACTGAAGCTTTCTTT.

The rearrangement joins TRBV5-1 to TRBJ2-1, with 12 nucleotides matching TRBD2. Germline lookup yields CDR1 SGHRS and CDR2 YFSETQ. J gave up 7 bases and V 4 bases, and 6 bases lay outside the gene matches. The CDR3 extends over 15 amino acids. Written as DNA, the CDR3 is TGCGCCAGCAGCCCGCGGACTAGCGGGACGAATGAGCAGTTCTTC. The encoded protein is CASSPRTSGTNEQFF.

V usage is TRBV5-1 and J usage is TRBJ2-5, with 7 bases aligning to TRBD2. Germline V CDR1 and CDR2: SGHRS, YFSETQ. The length of the CDR3 is 14 residues. The V segment lost 4 bases and the J segment 6 bases; nucleotides outside the gene matches: 9. The CDR3 nucleotides read TGCGCCAGCAGCGTCGAAGCGGGATTGAAGACCCAGTACTTC. It is translated as CASSVEAGLKTQYF.

This clone came up once. At one end, the junction sequence differs from germline, possibly due to a read error. This chain connects TRBV7-7 to TRBJ2-1, with 11 positions matching TRBD2. The V gene's germline CDR1 is SSHAT and CDR2 FNYEAQ (reference sequence). The CDR3 is made up of 14 amino acids. CDR3 in DNA: TGTGCTAGCAGCACGGGACTAGCGGCAAATGAGCAGTTCTTC. It codes for CASSTGLAANEQFF.

V gene TRBV19 combines with J gene TRBJ1-2; maybe TRBD1 (6 bases). The V gene lost 3 bases and the J gene lost 4 bases, with 12 bases spanning the gap. The CDR3 spans 14 residues. In germline, CDR1 is LNHDA, CDR2 SQIVND (reference sequence). The CDR3 DNA sequence: TGTGCCAGTAGTATTTCGGACAGATTCTATGGCTACACCTTC. It is translated as CASSISDRFYGYTF.

The genes are TRBV19 and TRBJ2-1, with 11 bases fitting TRBD2. There are 14 residues in the CDR3. The V gene end was trimmed by 7 bases and the J gene end by 7 bases; junction bases not matched to a gene: 6. Germline lookup yields CDR1 LNHDA and CDR2 SQIVND (reference sequence). Here the CDR3 reads CASKDSGRGNEQFF. CDR3 coding DNA: TGTGCCAGTAAAGATAGCGGGAGGGGAAATGAGCAGTTCTTC.

The J gene is TRBJ1-2, the V gene TRBV19; 7 nucleotides align to TRBD1. The J segment lost 4 bases and the V segment lost 6 bases, leaving 5 bases of the junction unmatched. The CDR3 is 13 amino acids. Germline CDR1 and CDR2: LNHDA and SQIVND (reference sequence). The CDR3 protein is CASRADRFYGYTF. The DNA of the CDR3 is TGTGCCAGTAGAGCGGACAGGTTCTATGGCTACACCTTC. Full variable domain (outside the CDR3, taken from reference TRBV19 and TRBJ1-2): DGGITQSPKYLFRKEGQNVTLSCEQNLNHDAMYWYRQDPGQGLRLIYYSQIVNDFQKGDIAEGYSVSREKKESFPLTVTSAQKNPTAFYLCASRADRFYGYTFGSGTRLTVV.

The chain recombines TRBV19 with TRBJ1-5; D is ambiguous. CDR1 LNHDA and CDR2 SQIVND come from the germline V gene (reference sequence). Deletions cut 5 bases from V and 0 bases from J, with 14 bases between. The CDR3 consists of 16 residues. In DNA, the CDR3 is TGTGCCAGTAGTCTCGATGGCCCTTATAGCAATCAGCCCCAGCATTTT. The encoded protein is CASSLDGPYSNQPQHF.

The chain has TRBV4-3 and TRBJ1-1; 11 bases line up with TRBD1. Germline V gives CDR1 LGHNA, CDR2 YSLEER. Trimming removed 2 bases from V and 4 bases from J; junction bases left unmatched: 9. The CDR3 length is 17 residues. Here the CDR3 reads CASSQPTGTGGTTEAFF. The CDR3 DNA is TGCGCCAGCAGCCAACCGACCGGGACAGGGGGGACCACTGAAGCTTTCTTT.

This clone has just a few counts. This chain joins TRBV11-2 and TRBJ1-3; D uncertain. The CDR3 contains 13 residues. V was clipped by 1 base and J by 4 bases, with 5 bases between them. Germline lookup yields CDR1 SGHAT and CDR2 FQNNGV. The CDR3 is CASSLVYGNTIYF. CDR3 DNA: TGTGCCAGCAGCTTAGTCTACGGAAACACCATATATTTT.

This chain joins TRBV5-1 and TRBJ2-1; 10 bases are a match to TRBD2. The CDR3 is made up of 17 amino acids. Germline-derived CDR1 and CDR2 are SGHRS and YFSETQ. After removal of 1 base from V and 5 bases from J, the junction contained 9 bases not matched to a gene. The CDR3 loop is CASSLIAAGGRNNEQFF. CDR3 in DNA: TGCGCCAGCAGCTTGATCGCAGCGGGAGGGCGTAACAATGAGCAGTTCTTC.

Remarks on this clone: The sample has other DNA sequences that encode this CDR3 too. The chain couples TRBV4-3 to TRBJ2-7, with TRBD1 matching 9 bases. Germline CDR1 LGHNA, CDR2 YSLEER. V shed 4 bases and J 3 bases; nucleotides not matched to a gene: 1. The CDR3 length is 13 residues. In DNA, the CDR3 is TGCGCCAGCAGCCGGGGACAGGGCTACGAGCAGTACTTC. This gives the protein CASSRGQGYEQYF.

This chain links TRBV25-1 with TRBJ2-7; a weak D match, TRBD2 (6 bases). The germline gives CDR1 MGHDK, CDR2 SYGVNS. The germline V and J ends were trimmed by 7 bases and 2 bases, with 12 bases remaining between them. The CDR3 runs to 13 residues. The CDR3 nucleotides read TGTGCCAGCACTCGGGACTTGACCTACGAGCAGTACTTC. Translation gives CASTRDLTYEQYF.

The chain recombines TRBV6-4 with TRBJ2-1; TRBD2 aligns across 9 bases. The CDR3 is made up of 15 amino acids. Trimming cost V 4 bases and J 3 bases; bases outside gene matches: 4. The V gene's germline CDR1 is MRHNA and CDR2 SNTAGT. The CDR3 loop reads CASSGETSGYNEQFF. The DNA for the CDR3 is TGTGCCAGCAGTGGGGAGACTAGCGGCTACAATGAGCAGTTCTTC.